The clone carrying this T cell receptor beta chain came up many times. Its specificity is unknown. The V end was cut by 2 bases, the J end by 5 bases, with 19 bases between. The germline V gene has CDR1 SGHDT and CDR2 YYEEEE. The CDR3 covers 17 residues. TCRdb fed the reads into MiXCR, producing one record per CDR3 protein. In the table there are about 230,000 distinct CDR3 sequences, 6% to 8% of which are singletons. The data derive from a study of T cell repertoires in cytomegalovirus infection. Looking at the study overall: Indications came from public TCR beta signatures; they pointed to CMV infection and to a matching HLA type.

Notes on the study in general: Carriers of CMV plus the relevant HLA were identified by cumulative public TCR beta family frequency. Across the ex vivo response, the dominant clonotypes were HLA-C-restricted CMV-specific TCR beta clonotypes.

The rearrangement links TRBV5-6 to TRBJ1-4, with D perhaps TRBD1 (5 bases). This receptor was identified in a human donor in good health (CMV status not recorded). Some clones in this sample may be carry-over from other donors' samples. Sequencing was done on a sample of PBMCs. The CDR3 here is CASSFRAALRTNEKLFF. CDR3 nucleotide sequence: TGTGCCAGCAGCTTCCGGGCCGCCTTAAGGACAAATGAAAAACTGTTTTTT.